The TCR beta chain described here comes from a study of T cell responses to AZD1222 COVID-19 vaccine. Generated by immunoSEQ multiplex PCR, the TCRdb table keeps only in-frame clones and is missing some. Among fewer than 150,000 clones listed, about nine tenths were seen once. This CDR3 comprises 16 residues. Unmatched junction bases numbered 14, after V lost 6 bases and J lost 5 bases. The germline V gene encodes CDR1 MNHNY and CDR2 SVGAGI (reference sequence). Sequencing used peripheral blood, obtained on day 0 of AZD1222 vaccination. The V call is TRBV6-6, the J call TRBJ2-7; 9 positions match TRBD1. The TCR was taken from an adult in good health. CDR3 in amino acids: CASSAPLGTGRNEQYF. In DNA form, the CDR3 reads TGTGCCAGCAGCGCCCCCCTAGGGACAGGGAGAAACGAGCAGTACTTC.